This T cell receptor beta chain was documented in a study of blood T cell repertoires in COVID-19. Study at large: Sample material is recorded as cDNA or gDNA derived from T cells, B-cell-depleted T cells, or PBMCs.

Patients in Seattle were enrolled during active infection, then followed longitudinally. Profiled with immunoSEQ multiplex PCR; TCRdb holds only in-frame clones, not every one. In the table there are fewer than 450,000 clones, approximately 90% of which are singletons. This CDR3 is built from 16 residues. The V and J ends lost 6 bases and 6 bases, in that order; junction bases with no gene match: 13. Looked up from germline, CDR1 is MNHEY and CDR2 is SMNVEV (reference sequence). The sequence derives from a woman in her fifties or sixties with COVID-19, enrolled during active disease. The chain uses TRBV27 and TRBJ2-1; 8 bases map to TRBD1. The sample taken for sequencing was peripheral blood. CDR3 in DNA: TGTGCCAGCAGACTAAGGACAGGGTCGAAGCGCAATGAGCAGTTCTTC. Protein product: CASRLRTGSKRNEQFF.